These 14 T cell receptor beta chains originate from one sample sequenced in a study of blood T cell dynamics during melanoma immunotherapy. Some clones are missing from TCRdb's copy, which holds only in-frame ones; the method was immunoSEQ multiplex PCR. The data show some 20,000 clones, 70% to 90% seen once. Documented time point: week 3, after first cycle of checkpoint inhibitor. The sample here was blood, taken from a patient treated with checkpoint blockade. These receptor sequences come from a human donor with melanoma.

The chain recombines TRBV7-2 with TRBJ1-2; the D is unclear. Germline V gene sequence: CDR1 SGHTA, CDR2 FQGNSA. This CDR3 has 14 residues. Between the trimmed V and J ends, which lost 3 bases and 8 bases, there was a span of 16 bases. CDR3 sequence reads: CASSFPGIGEGYTF. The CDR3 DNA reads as TGTGCCAGCAGCTTTCCCGGTATCGGGGAGGGCTACACCTTC. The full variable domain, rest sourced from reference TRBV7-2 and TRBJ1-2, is GAGVSQSPSNKVTEKGKDVELRCDPISGHTALYWYRQSLGQGLEFLIYFQGNSAPDKSGLPSDRFSAERTGGSVSTLTIQRTQQEDSAVYLCASSFPGIGEGYTFGSGTRLTVV.

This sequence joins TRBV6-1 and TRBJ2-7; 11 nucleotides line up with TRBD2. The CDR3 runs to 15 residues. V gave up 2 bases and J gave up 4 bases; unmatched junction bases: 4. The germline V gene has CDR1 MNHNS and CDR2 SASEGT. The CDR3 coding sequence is TGTGCCAGCAGTGAACCGACTAGCGGGGTGTACGAGCAGTACTTC. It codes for CASSEPTSGVYEQYF.

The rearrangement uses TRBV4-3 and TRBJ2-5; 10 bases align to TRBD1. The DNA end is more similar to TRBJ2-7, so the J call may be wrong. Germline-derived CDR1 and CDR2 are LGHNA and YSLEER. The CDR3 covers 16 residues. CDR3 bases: TGCGCCAGCAGCCAAGACCGGGACAGGGGCGCCTACGAGCAGTACTTC. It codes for CASSQDRDRGAYEQYF.

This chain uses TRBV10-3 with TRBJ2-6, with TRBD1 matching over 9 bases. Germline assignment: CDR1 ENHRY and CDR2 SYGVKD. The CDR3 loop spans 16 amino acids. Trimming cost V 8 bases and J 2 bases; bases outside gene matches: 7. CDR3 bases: TGTGCCATCGCCGGGGACAGGGCTACTGGGGCCAACGTCCTGACTTTC. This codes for CAIAGDRATGANVLTF.

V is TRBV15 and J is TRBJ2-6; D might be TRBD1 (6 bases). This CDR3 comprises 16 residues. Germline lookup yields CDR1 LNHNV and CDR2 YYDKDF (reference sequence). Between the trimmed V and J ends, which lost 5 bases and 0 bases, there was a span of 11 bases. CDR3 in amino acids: CATSFWTASGANVLTF. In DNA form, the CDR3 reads TGTGCCACCAGCTTTTGGACAGCCTCTGGGGCCAACGTCCTGACTTTC.

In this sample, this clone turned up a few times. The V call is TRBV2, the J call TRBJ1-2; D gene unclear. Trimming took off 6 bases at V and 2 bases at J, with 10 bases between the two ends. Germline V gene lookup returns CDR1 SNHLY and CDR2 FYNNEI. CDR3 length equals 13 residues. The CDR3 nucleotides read TGTGCCAGCAGCGCTGACGGAAACTATGGCTACACCTTC. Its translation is CASSADGNYGYTF.

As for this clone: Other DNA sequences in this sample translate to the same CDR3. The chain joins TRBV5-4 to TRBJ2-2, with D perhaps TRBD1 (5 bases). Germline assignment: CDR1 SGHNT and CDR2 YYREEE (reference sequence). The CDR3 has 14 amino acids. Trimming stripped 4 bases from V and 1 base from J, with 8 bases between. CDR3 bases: TGTGCCAGCAGCCAAGACAGGAACACCGGGGAGCTGTTTTTT. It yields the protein CASSQDRNTGELFF.

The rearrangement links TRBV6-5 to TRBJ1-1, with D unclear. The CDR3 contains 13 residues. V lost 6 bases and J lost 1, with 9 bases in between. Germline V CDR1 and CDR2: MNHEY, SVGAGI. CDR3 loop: CASRTRRNTEAFF. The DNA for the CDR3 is TGTGCCAGCAGAACGAGGAGGAACACTGAAGCTTTCTTT.

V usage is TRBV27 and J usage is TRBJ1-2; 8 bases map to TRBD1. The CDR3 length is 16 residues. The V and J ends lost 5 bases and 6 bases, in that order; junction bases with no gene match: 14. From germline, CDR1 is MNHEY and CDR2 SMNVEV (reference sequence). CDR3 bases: TGTGCCAGCAGTGGAAGGACAGGGTGGTTAGGCCATGGCTACACCTTC. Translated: CASSGRTGWLGHGYTF.

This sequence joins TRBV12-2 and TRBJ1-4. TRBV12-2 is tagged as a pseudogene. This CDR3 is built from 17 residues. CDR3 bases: TGTGCAAGTCACGCACCTCAGTCGACACCGGGGAATGAAAAACTGTTTTTT. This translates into CASHAPQSTPGNEKLFF.

In DNA, the CDR3 is TGTGCCAGCAGTCCTATAATAGGGGACACTGAAGCTTTCTTT. It yields the protein CASSPIIGDTEAFF. This sequence joins TRBV27 and TRBJ1-1; TRBD1 might be the D (5 bases). The CDR3 has 14 amino acids. V was cut by 5 bases and J by 3 bases, with 13 bases left in between. The germline V gene has CDR1 MNHEY and CDR2 SMNVEV (reference sequence).

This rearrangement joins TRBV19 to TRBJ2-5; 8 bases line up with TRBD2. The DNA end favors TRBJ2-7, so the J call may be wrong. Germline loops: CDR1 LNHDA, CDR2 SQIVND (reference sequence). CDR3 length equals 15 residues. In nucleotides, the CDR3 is TGTGCCAGTAGTGCCGGCGGGGGGCGTTCCTACGAGCAGTACTTC. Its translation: CASSAGGGRSYEQYF.

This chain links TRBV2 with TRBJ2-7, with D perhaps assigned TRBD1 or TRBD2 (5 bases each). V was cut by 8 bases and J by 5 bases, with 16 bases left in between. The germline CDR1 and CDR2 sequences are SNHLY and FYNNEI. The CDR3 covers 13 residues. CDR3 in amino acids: CASGTLGVDEQYF. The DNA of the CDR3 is TGTGCCAGCGGGACCCTGGGGGTCGACGAGCAGTACTTC.

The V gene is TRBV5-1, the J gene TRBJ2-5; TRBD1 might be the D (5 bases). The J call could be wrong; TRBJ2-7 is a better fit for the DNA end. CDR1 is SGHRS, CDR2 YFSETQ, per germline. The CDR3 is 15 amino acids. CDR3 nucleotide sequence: TGCGCCAGCAGCTTGGTTCAGGGATGGGACTACGAGCAGTACTTC. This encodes CASSLVQGWDYEQYF.